Listed here are 32 T cell receptor beta chains from one sample, sequenced in a study of regulatory T cells in long-lasting Graves disease. Through Arm-PCR of CDR3 regions and iRepertoire HTBI primers, TCR beta libraries were built. Each CDR3 protein gets one entry after TCRdb re-called the multiplex PCR reads with MiXCR. This table has a few hundred thousand distinct CDR3 sequences, 14% appearing once. Time point indicated: newly diagnosed GD, antithyroid drugs for less than 3 months. TCR sequences were obtained from RNA taken from PBMCs. These records were also assigned to another study, of T cells in Graves' hyperthyroidism and ophthalmopathy.

The sequencing here drew on peripheral blood mononuclear cells (PBMCs), taken at new diagnosis, from a patient treated with antithyroid drugs. Receptor source: a woman aged 45-65 years with Graves disease.

Points on this clonotype: The junction and the germline gene differ at one end; a read error may be behind it. The CDR3 nucleotides are TGTGCCAGCAGTTCTACTAGGCCGCAGTGCTTC. It specifies CASSSTRPQCF. This sequence joins TRBV28 and TRBJ2-7; TRBD2 is a possible D gene (5 bases). Germline assignment: CDR1 MDHEN and CDR2 SYDVKM. The CDR3 consists of 11 residues. Supplemented by reference TRBV28 and TRBJ2-7, the full variable domain reads DVKVTQSSRYLVKRTGEKVFLECVQDMDHENMFWYRQDPGLGLRLIYFSYDVKMKEKGDIPEGYSVSREKKERFSLILESASTNQTSMYLCASSSTRPQCFGPGTRLTVT.

The sample holds many counts of this clonotype. This chain joins TRBV12-3 or TRBV12-4 and TRBJ2-5; D not resolved. Trimming stripped 3 bases from V and 1 base from J, with 6 bases between. There are 13 residues in the CDR3. The CDR3 region has the DNA TGTGCCAGCAGTTTCCTAGGCCAAGAGACCCAGTACTTC. This gives the protein CASSFLGQETQYF.

This clonotype was detected a few times. The junction departs from the called germline gene at one end, perhaps through a read error. The chain combines TRBV9 with TRBJ1-2; D call uncertain. This CDR3 region has 15 residues. Germline CDR1 SGDLS, CDR2 YYNGEE. In DNA form, the CDR3 reads TGTGCCAGCAGCGCAACAGCGATCCCTAACGATGGCTACACCTTC. It specifies CASSATAIPNDGYTF.

This clonotype was picked up many times. The V gene is TRBV30, the J gene TRBJ1-3; perhaps TRBD1 as D (6 bases). CDR3 length: 14 amino acids. V was clipped by 1 base and J by 4 bases, with 11 bases between them. Germline V gene data show CDR1 as GTSNPN and CDR2 as SVGIG (reference sequence). The CDR3 DNA follows: TGTGCCTGGAGTGGACAGGTTTTAGGAAACACCATATATTTT. Translating it yields CAWSGQVLGNTIYF.

This clonotype has at least ten counts. This chain connects TRBV7-2 to TRBJ2-3; unclear D gene. Germline assignment: CDR1 SGHTA and CDR2 FQGNSA. CDR3 length: 16 amino acids. The V end lost 3 bases, the J end lost 1 base, and 14 bases lay between the germline ends. The CDR3: CASSFLTGFGTDTQYF. The CDR3 DNA is TGTGCCAGCAGCTTTCTGACTGGGTTTGGCACAGATACGCAGTATTTT.

There are many counts of this clonotype. The rearrangement links TRBV15 to TRBJ2-7; 13 bases line up with TRBD2. Germline CDR1 LNHNV, CDR2 YYDKDF (reference sequence). This CDR3 spans 20 amino acids. J was trimmed by 4 bases and V by 4 bases; bases with no gene match: 19. The CDR3 DNA reads as TGTGCCACCAGCAACAAAAGGGGTTCACTAGCGGGAGGGTCCGGATACGAGCAGTACTTC. It yields the protein CATSNKRGSLAGGSGYEQYF.

This clonotype was observed at least ten times. This chain links TRBV12-3 or TRBV12-4 with TRBJ1-5; D remains unclear. Trimming cost V 3 bases and J 10 bases, with 10 bases left between them. The CDR3 is made up of 12 amino acids. The CDR3 nucleotides are TGTGCCAGCAGTTTTGGGATCGGCCCCCAGCATTTT. It translates to CASSFGIGPQHF.

This clonotype was counted ten times or more. The chain links TRBV27 to TRBJ2-7, with D possibly TRBD2 on 5 matching bases. The germline V gene has CDR1 MNHEY and CDR2 SMNVEV (reference sequence). This CDR3 comprises 15 residues. Between the trimmed V and J ends, which lost 4 bases and 0 bases, there was a span of 13 bases. Here the CDR3 DNA reads TGTGCCAGCAGTTCCAACCATGGGAGCTCCTACGAGCAGTACTTC. Amino acid sequence: CASSSNHGSSYEQYF.

With regard to this clonotype: A much larger clone lies a single base off, so this may be a read error. The gene calls are TRBV7-3 and TRBJ1-5; possible D gene TRBD1, 5 bases. This CDR3 has 13 residues. Germline CDR1 SGHTA, CDR2 FQGTGA. The CDR3 region is CANSLTANQPQHF. The DNA of the CDR3 is TGTGCCAACAGCTTGACAGCCAATCAGCCCCAGCATTTT.

The V call is TRBV5-1, the J call TRBJ1-5, with TRBD1 matching over 7 bases. Germline V CDR1 and CDR2: SGHRS, YFSETQ. CDR3 length equals 15 residues. Trimming took 4 bases from V and 4 from J; bases not matched to a gene: 8. The CDR3 reads CASSPGTVPNQPQHF. CDR3 coding DNA: TGCGCCAGCAGCCCCGGGACAGTACCAAATCAGCCCCAGCATTTT. Filled out from reference TRBV5-1 and TRBJ1-5, the complete variable domain reads KAGVTQTPRYLIKTRGQQVTLSCSPISGHRSVSWYQQTPGQGLQFLFEYFSETQRNKGNFPGRFSGRQFSNSRSEMNVSTLELGDSALYLCASSPGTVPNQPQHFGDGTRLSIL.

This sequence joins TRBV28 and TRBJ1-2, with D perhaps matching TRBD1 (5 bases). This CDR3 region has 15 residues. Per the germline V gene, CDR1 is MDHEN and CDR2 is SYDVKM. V dropped 6 bases and J dropped 2 bases, with 16 bases sitting between them. In DNA, the CDR3 is TGTGCCAGCAGCACGTTGGGGCAGTCCAACTATGGCTACACCTTC. Amino acid sequence: CASSTLGQSNYGYTF.

Concerning this clonotype itself: This may arise from a read error, as a much more abundant clone is one base away. This likely comes from a read error, as the CDR3 has no conserved phenylalanine or tryptophan at its end. The rearrangement uses TRBV6-1 and TRBJ1-4, with D hard to call. CDR1 MNHNS and CDR2 SASEGT come from the germline V gene. This CDR3 region has 15 residues. The V gene lost 6 bases and the J gene lost 8 bases, with 19 bases spanning the gap. The CDR3 sequence is CASSPHRAGAEKLFS. The CDR3 DNA sequence: TGTGCCAGCAGCCCCCACCGGGCCGGCGCCGAAAAACTGTTTTCT.

This clonotype was seen repeatedly, ten times or more. Here the CDR3 DNA reads TGTGCCAGCAGTCTCCTCGTAGCGGGAGTACGGTCCGGGGAGCTGTTTTTT. It translates to CASSLLVAGVRSGELFF. This chain uses TRBV12-3 or TRBV12-4 with TRBJ2-2, with 9 positions matching TRBD2. Trimming took 5 bases from V and 6 from J; bases not matched to a gene: 13. There are 17 residues in the CDR3.

This clonotype turned up a few times. DNA for the CDR3: TGCAGTGCTAGAGATATAGTTGGGGATAGAAGCAATCAGCCCCAGCATTTT. Residues: CSARDIVGDRSNQPQHF. The gene calls are TRBV20-1 and TRBJ1-5; no firm D call. CDR1 and CDR2 from the germline V gene are DFQATT and SNEGSKA (reference sequence). The CDR3 extends over 17 amino acids. Between the trimmed V and J ends, which lost 0 bases and 1 base, there was a span of 16 bases.

The chain employs TRBV4-2 and TRBJ2-7, with TRBD1 as a possible D gene (6 bases). CDR3 length: 14 amino acids. Germline V gene data show CDR1 as LGHNA and CDR2 as YNFKEQ. Trimming stripped 2 bases from V and 6 bases from J, with 14 bases between. CDR3 coding DNA: TGTGCCAGCAGCCAATTGGGCCCCAGGGGCGAGCAGTACTTC. It specifies CASSQLGPRGEQYF.

The chain joins TRBV24-1 to TRBJ2-1; D is perhaps TRBD1 or TRBD2 (6 bases each). The germline V gene has CDR1 KGHDR and CDR2 SFDVKD. The CDR3 length is 21 residues. V was trimmed by 4 bases and J by 2 bases, leaving 29 bases between them. CDR3 DNA sequence: TGTGCCACCAGTGAGTCGTGGAGGGACACTTCACGCGGCGGGGCCTACAATGAGCAGTTCTTC. Translating gives CATSESWRDTSRGGAYNEQFF.

This clonotype has a count of ten or more. The chain employs TRBV18 and TRBJ2-5; tentatively, D is TRBD1 (5 bases). Germline lookup yields CDR1 KGHSH and CDR2 LQKENI. The germline V and J ends were trimmed by 2 bases and 2 bases, with 9 bases remaining between them. The CDR3 totals 14 residues. CDR3 sequence (DNA): TGTGCCAGCTCACCAGGGGCGGAACAAGAGACCCAGTACTTC. Its translation: CASSPGAEQETQYF.

This clonotype was found many times. The chain carries TRBV28 and TRBJ1-2; D possibly corresponds to TRBD1 (5 bases). This CDR3 is built from 13 residues. V lost 10 bases to trimming and J lost 0 bases, with 12 bases between them. In germline, CDR1 is MDHEN, CDR2 SYDVKM. CDR3 sequence reads: CATRDPTNYGYTF. The CDR3, as DNA: TGTGCCACCAGGGACCCTACTAACTATGGCTACACCTTC.

The chain employs TRBV19 and TRBJ2-2, with 7 bases lining up with TRBD1. CDR1 is LNHDA and CDR2 is SQIVND in the germline V gene (reference sequence). V was pared by 3 bases and J by 4 bases, with 11 bases of the junction left unmatched. CDR3 length: 17 amino acids. DNA for the CDR3: TGTGCCAGTAGTATGTTCCCGGACAGGTTACCCACCGGGGAGCTGTTTTTT. Translation: CASSMFPDRLPTGELFF.

This clonotype was counted only a few times. The V call is TRBV5-1, the J call TRBJ2-3, with D possibly being TRBD1 (6 bases). CDR1 and CDR2 (germline): SGHRS, YFSETQ. V dropped 5 bases and J dropped 8 bases, with 15 bases sitting between them. This CDR3 is built from 13 residues. The CDR3 coding sequence is TGCGCCAGCAGAGGCGGACAGTCTGGTACGCAGTATTTT. It is translated as CASRGGQSGTQYF.

V and J are TRBV6-6 and TRBJ2-7, with no clear D. This CDR3 region has 14 residues. Trimming left V 0 bases short and J 3 bases short, with 9 bases between. The germline CDR1 and CDR2 sequences are MNHNY and SVGAGI (reference sequence). CDR3 region: CASSYSSDRYEQYF. CDR3 in DNA: TGTGCCAGCAGTTACTCGTCGGATCGCTACGAGCAGTACTTC.

This clonotype was seen ten or more times. The V and J genes are TRBV5-1 and TRBJ2-2, with 7 nucleotides matching TRBD1. Germline V gene data show CDR1 as SGHRS and CDR2 as YFSETQ. The V gene end was trimmed by 2 bases and the J gene end by 5 bases; junction bases not matched to a gene: 9. CDR3 length: 16 residues. CDR3 sequence: CASSLGGGLKTGELFF. CDR3 bases: TGCGCCAGCAGCTTAGGGGGCGGCCTAAAGACCGGGGAGCTGTTTTTT.

This clonotype has only a few counts. A much larger clone differs by one base, so this may be a read error. The rearrangement joins TRBV20-1 to TRBJ2-5; 9 nucleotides align to TRBD1. Germline lookup yields CDR1 DFQATT and CDR2 SNEGSKA (reference sequence). V was clipped by 5 bases and J by 4 bases; unmatched bases: 2. The CDR3 loop spans 12 amino acids. CDR3 sequence (DNA): TGCAGTGCTGGGGACAGGGCAGAGACCCAGTACTTC. This sequence encodes CSAGDRAETQYF.

The rearrangement links TRBV14 to TRBJ2-2; no definite D call. Germline V lookup: CDR1 SGHDN, CDR2 FVKESK. V was trimmed by 4 bases and J by 8 bases, leaving 17 bases between them. The CDR3 totals 15 residues. The DNA of the CDR3 is TGTGCCAGCAGCCTCCTGAGCCGAGTTCGGGGGGAGCTGTTTTTT. It codes for CASSLLSRVRGELFF.

Points on this clonotype: This may be a read error, as it is one base from a much larger clone. V gene TRBV5-4 combines with J gene TRBJ2-5, with 7 bases identical to TRBD1. The CDR3 length is 17 residues. Germline V gene lookup returns CDR1 SGHNT and CDR2 YYREEE (reference sequence). DNA of the CDR3: TGTGCCAGCGGACAGAACAGGGGAGCTTCCCCCCAAGTGACCCAGTACTTC. Residues: CASGQNRGASPQVTQYF.

This clonotype showed up many times. The V call is TRBV28, the J call TRBJ2-7; D possibly corresponds to TRBD2 (5 bases). V lost 6 bases and J 2 bases, leaving 14 bases between the germline ends. This CDR3 has 14 residues. Germline V gene lookup returns CDR1 MDHEN and CDR2 SYDVKM. The CDR3 nucleotides are TGTGCCAGCAGCCCACGACGGGAAACCTACGAGCAGTACTTC. It translates to CASSPRRETYEQYF.

There are many counts of this clonotype. The chain uses TRBV2 and TRBJ2-7; TRBD2 aligns across 9 bases. Germline trimming cut 4 bases from V and 2 bases from J; bases unmatched to any gene: 3. This CDR3 is 14 amino acids long. Looked up from germline, CDR1 is SNHLY and CDR2 is FYNNEI. CDR3 nucleotides: TGTGCCAGCAGTGTCCTAGCGGGGCCCTACGAGCAGTACTTC. This encodes CASSVLAGPYEQYF.

This clonotype was seen ten or more times. J is TRBJ2-2 and V is TRBV24-1, with 7 bases that match TRBD2. Germline CDR1 and CDR2: KGHDR and SFDVKD. The CDR3 consists of 16 residues. With 2 bases clipped from V and 4 bases from J, the junction kept 6 bases outside the gene matches. The CDR3 protein is CATSDSVAGATGELFF. Here the CDR3 DNA reads TGTGCCACCAGTGATTCAGTGGCGGGAGCCACCGGGGAGCTGTTTTTT.

CDR3 amino acids: CASSKDRLNQPQHF. DNA of the CDR3: TGTGCCAGCAGCAAAGACAGACTCAATCAGCCCCAGCATTTT. This chain uses TRBV6-1 with TRBJ1-5; TRBD1 might be the D (5 bases). CDR1 and CDR2 from the germline V gene are MNHNS and SASEGT. Trimming left V 6 bases short and J 3 bases short, with 12 bases between. There are 14 residues in the CDR3.

This clonotype has ten or more counts. The J gene is TRBJ2-1, the V gene TRBV7-8; D possibly corresponds to TRBD1 (6 bases). V dropped 1 base and J dropped 3 bases, with 13 bases sitting between them. The CDR3 length is 16 residues. Germline V gene sequence: CDR1 SGHVS, CDR2 FQNEAQ. CDR3 bases: TGTGCCAGCAGCTTAGGGCGACAGGATTTCTACAATGAGCAGTTCTTC. This translates into CASSLGRQDFYNEQFF.

There are many counts of this clonotype. This sequence joins TRBV28 and TRBJ2-1; 10 bases match TRBD2. Looked up from germline, CDR1 is MDHEN and CDR2 is SYDVKM. The CDR3 is 15 amino acids. The V segment lost 5 bases and the J segment 5 bases; nucleotides outside the gene matches: 6. This chain's CDR3 is CASSSGGGDNNEQFF. The CDR3 DNA follows: TGTGCCAGCAGTAGCGGGGGGGGGGATAACAATGAGCAGTTCTTC.

V usage is TRBV10-3 and J usage is TRBJ2-1, with TRBD1 matching 9 bases. Trimming cost V 8 bases and J 5 bases; bases outside gene matches: 4. This CDR3 region has 13 residues. The germline CDR1 and CDR2 sequences are ENHRY and SYGVKD. The CDR3 loop is CAIGRTGDNEQFF. CDR3 in DNA: TGTGCCATCGGGCGGACAGGGGACAATGAGCAGTTCTTC.